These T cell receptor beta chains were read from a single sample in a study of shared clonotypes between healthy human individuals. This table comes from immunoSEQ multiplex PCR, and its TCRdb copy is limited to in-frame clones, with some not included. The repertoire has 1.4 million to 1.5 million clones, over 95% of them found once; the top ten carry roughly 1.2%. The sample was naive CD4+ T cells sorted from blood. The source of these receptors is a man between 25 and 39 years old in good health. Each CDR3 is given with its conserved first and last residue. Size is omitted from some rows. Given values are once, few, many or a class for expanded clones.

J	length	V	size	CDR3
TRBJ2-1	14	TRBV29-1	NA	CSVGITGSYNEQFF
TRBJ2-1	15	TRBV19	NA	CASSKRDTPDGGQFF
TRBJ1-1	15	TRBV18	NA	CASSPSRGYGTEAFF
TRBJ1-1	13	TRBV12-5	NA	CASAPSRDVEAFF
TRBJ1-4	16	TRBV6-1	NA	CASSEDLGRLMGKLFF
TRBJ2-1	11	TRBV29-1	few	CSVEGYNEQFF
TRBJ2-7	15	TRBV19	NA	CASSPRTGTGREQYF
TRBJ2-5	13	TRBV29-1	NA	CSTNIAGRETQYF
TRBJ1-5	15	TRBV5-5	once	CASSPSRQGRQPQHF
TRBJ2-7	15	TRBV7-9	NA	CASSPPGQGLREQYF